These T cell receptor beta chains were read from a single sample in a study of yellow fever vaccine responses in identical twins. TCRdb itself ran the RT-PCR reads through MiXCR, one entry per CDR3 protein. Here the sample spans about 960 distinct CDR3 sequences, roughly 84% being singletons. The source material was T cells from blood (PBMCs), unsorted or a sorted subset (not recorded which), sampled before or after yellow fever vaccination (not recorded which). These receptors were taken from a female donor who received the yellow fever vaccine. The CDR3 runs from the conserved cysteine through the conserved F or W. Each record gives: V gene, clone size, J gene, D gene, CDR3 DNA, CDR3 protein. A D gene is named only where the DNA matches it firmly. Expanded clones get a size class; other rows say once, few or many, or leave the size out.

v_gene: TRBV11-2; abundance: .; j_gene: TRBJ2-4; d_gene: .; CDR3nt: TGTGCCAGCAGCTTAGGTGAACTAGTTGGAAACATTCAGTACTTC; CDR3aa: CASSLGELVGNIQYF
v_gene: TRBV6-2/TRBV6-3; abundance: .; j_gene: TRBJ1-2; d_gene: .; CDR3nt: TGTGCCAGCAGTCACACTCTAATGACAGGCGTGAATGGCTACACCTTC; CDR3aa: CASSHTLMTGVNGYTF
v_gene: TRBV4-2; abundance: .; j_gene: TRBJ2-3; d_gene: TRBD2; CDR3nt: TGTGCCAGCAGCCCCAGGAGACTAGCCACAGATACGCAGTATTTT; CDR3aa: CASSPRRLATDTQYF
v_gene: TRBV20-1; abundance: .; j_gene: TRBJ2-7; d_gene: TRBD2; CDR3nt: TGCAGTGCTGCCGGGGGGGGTAACGACATCTACGAGCAGTACTTC; CDR3aa: CSAAGGGNDIYEQYF
v_gene: TRBV5-1; abundance: .; j_gene: TRBJ2-2; d_gene: TRBD2; CDR3nt: TGCGCCAGCAGCTCCCGATGGACTAGCGCAGAAACCGGGGAGCTGTTTTTT; CDR3aa: CASSSRWTSAETGELFF
v_gene: TRBV15; abundance: .; j_gene: TRBJ2-5; d_gene: .; CDR3nt: TGTGCCACCAGCAGAGTCCGGGCAGAAGAGACCCAGTACTTC; CDR3aa: CATSRVRAEETQYF
v_gene: TRBV10-3; abundance: .; j_gene: TRBJ2-5; d_gene: .; CDR3nt: TGTGCCATCAGTGAGCCCATGGGGGCTGGGGAGACCCAGTACTTC; CDR3aa: CAISEPMGAGETQYF
v_gene: TRBV11-2; abundance: once; j_gene: TRBJ1-5; d_gene: TRBD1; CDR3nt: TGTGCCAGCAGCTTAGATCGGACAGGCCCTCATCCCCAGCATTTT; CDR3aa: CASSLDRTGPHPQHF
v_gene: TRBV7-2; abundance: few; j_gene: TRBJ2-7; d_gene: .; CDR3nt: TGTGCCAGCAGCTTAAGAGGGGTCGAGCAGTACTTC; CDR3aa: CASSLRGVEQYF
v_gene: TRBV4-1; abundance: once; j_gene: TRBJ1-4; d_gene: .; CDR3nt: TGCGCCAGCAGCCGCGGGGGGCTGGGTGAAAAACTGTTTTTT; CDR3aa: CASSRGGLGEKLFF
v_gene: TRBV6-1; abundance: .; j_gene: TRBJ2-3; d_gene: .; CDR3nt: TGTGCCAGCAGTGAACCCGCCGGGGGCGGCACAGATACGCAGTATTTT; CDR3aa: CASSEPAGGGTDTQYF
v_gene: TRBV20-1; abundance: .; j_gene: TRBJ1-2; d_gene: .; CDR3nt: TGCAGTGCTAGAGATATGGAAGGCTACACCTTC; CDR3aa: CSARDMEGYTF
v_gene: TRBV9; abundance: .; j_gene: TRBJ2-5; d_gene: TRBD2; CDR3nt: TGTGCCAGCAGCTCAACATTGAGCGGGGGGTACCAAGAGACCCAGTACTTC; CDR3aa: CASSSTLSGGYQETQYF
v_gene: TRBV9; abundance: .; j_gene: TRBJ2-3; d_gene: TRBD2; CDR3nt: TGTGCCAGCAGCGTAGGACTAGCGACCACAGATACGCAGTATTTT; CDR3aa: CASSVGLATTDTQYF
v_gene: TRBV4-1; abundance: .; j_gene: TRBJ1-5; d_gene: TRBD1; CDR3nt: TGCGCCAGCAGCCAAGGGACAGGTCTTTGGCCCCAGCATTTT; CDR3aa: CASSQGTGLWPQHF
v_gene: TRBV20-1; abundance: .; j_gene: TRBJ2-7; d_gene: .; CDR3nt: TGCAGTGCTACAAATGGACGAGTTGTGGCCTACGAGCAGTACTTC; CDR3aa: CSATNGRVVAYEQYF
v_gene: TRBV6-1; abundance: once; j_gene: TRBJ2-7; d_gene: TRBD1; CDR3nt: TGTGCCAGCGCCTCGGCACCCGGACAGGGAATCGGCGAGCAGTACTTC; CDR3aa: CASASAPGQGIGEQYF
v_gene: TRBV15; abundance: .; j_gene: TRBJ2-1; d_gene: .; CDR3nt: TGTGCCACCAGCATGGCCAGATATTACAATGAGCAGTTCTTC; CDR3aa: CATSMARYYNEQFF
v_gene: TRBV13; abundance: few; j_gene: TRBJ2-1; d_gene: TRBD2; CDR3nt: TGTGCCAGCAGCCATCCGGGTGGCGGGGGGGTTAACTACAATGAGCAGTTCTTC; CDR3aa: CASSHPGGGGVNYNEQFF
v_gene: TRBV11-3; abundance: .; j_gene: TRBJ2-1; d_gene: .; CDR3nt: TGTGCCAGCAGCCGGGGCGGGGTATGGACGAATGAGCAGTTCTTC; CDR3aa: CASSRGGVWTNEQFF
v_gene: TRBV12-3/TRBV12-4; abundance: .; j_gene: TRBJ2-3; d_gene: .; CDR3nt: TGTGCCAGCACTAGGGGGACCCTTGACTCAGATACGCAGTATTTT; CDR3aa: CASTRGTLDSDTQYF
v_gene: TRBV6-5; abundance: .; j_gene: TRBJ2-2; d_gene: .; CDR3nt: TGTGCCAGCAGTTACTATCCCAGGACTGGGGGCGGGGAGCTGTTTTTT; CDR3aa: CASSYYPRTGGGELFF
v_gene: TRBV4-3; abundance: .; j_gene: TRBJ2-4; d_gene: TRBD2; CDR3nt: TGCGCCAGCAGCCAAGACCACGAGCGGGAGGTTCAGTACTTC; CDR3aa: CASSQDHEREVQYF
v_gene: TRBV6-1; abundance: .; j_gene: TRBJ1-2; d_gene: .; CDR3nt: TGTGCCAGCAGTGAAGCGCAGGGGCCCGGCTATGGCTACACCTTC; CDR3aa: CASSEAQGPGYGYTF
v_gene: TRBV19; abundance: .; j_gene: TRBJ2-3; d_gene: TRBD1; CDR3nt: TGTGCCAGTAGTGTTACGGACAGGGGTTTCACAGATACGCAGTATTTT; CDR3aa: CASSVTDRGFTDTQYF
v_gene: TRBV11-1; abundance: .; j_gene: TRBJ2-7; d_gene: .; CDR3nt: TGTGCCAGCAGCTTAGGTACCTACGAGCAGTACTTC; CDR3aa: CASSLGTYEQYF
v_gene: TRBV10-3; abundance: .; j_gene: TRBJ1-2; d_gene: .; CDR3nt: TGTGCCATCAGTGAAGAGACAGTGCCTAACTATGGCTACACCTTC; CDR3aa: CAISEETVPNYGYTF
v_gene: TRBV10-3; abundance: .; j_gene: TRBJ1-2; d_gene: .; CDR3nt: TGTGCCATCAGCAAGATCTTTGACCGGGACTCTAACTATGGCTACACCTTC; CDR3aa: CAISKIFDRDSNYGYTF
v_gene: TRBV15; abundance: .; j_gene: TRBJ2-7; d_gene: TRBD2; CDR3nt: TGTGCCACCAGCAGCCCTAGCGGGAGGGCCTACGAGCAGTACTTC; CDR3aa: CATSSPSGRAYEQYF
v_gene: TRBV30; abundance: .; j_gene: TRBJ2-2; d_gene: .; CDR3nt: TGTGCCTGGACGTCTGGAGGGTCCGGGGCCGGGGAGCTGTTTTTT; CDR3aa: CAWTSGGSGAGELFF
v_gene: TRBV6-2/TRBV6-3; abundance: .; j_gene: TRBJ2-1; d_gene: TRBD1; CDR3nt: TGTGCCAGCAACCTACAGGGGTCCTACAATGAGCAGTTCTTC; CDR3aa: CASNLQGSYNEQFF
v_gene: TRBV10-3; abundance: .; j_gene: TRBJ2-1; d_gene: .; CDR3nt: TGTGCCATCAGATCTACTATGGACGTAACAGACCCTTACAATGAGCAGTTCTTC; CDR3aa: CAIRSTMDVTDPYNEQFF
v_gene: TRBV11-3; abundance: .; j_gene: TRBJ2-1; d_gene: .; CDR3nt: TGTGCCAGCAGACTAGTTGGTGAGCAGTTCTTC; CDR3aa: CASRLVGEQFF
v_gene: TRBV11-1; abundance: .; j_gene: TRBJ1-2; d_gene: .; CDR3nt: TGTGCCAGCAGCCAGGACTTCGGCTACACCTTC; CDR3aa: CASSQDFGYTF
v_gene: TRBV10-3; abundance: .; j_gene: TRBJ2-1; d_gene: .; CDR3nt: TGTGCCATCAGTGAGGCCGACGGACAGTTCTACAATGAGCAGTTCTTC; CDR3aa: CAISEADGQFYNEQFF
v_gene: TRBV27; abundance: .; j_gene: TRBJ2-3; d_gene: .; CDR3nt: TGTGCCAGCAGTCCTAGCACAGATACGCAGTATTTT; CDR3aa: CASSPSTDTQYF
v_gene: TRBV10-3; abundance: .; j_gene: TRBJ2-5; d_gene: .; CDR3nt: TGTGCCATCAGGAAGGGGGTTGGAGGGAGGCAAGAGACCCAGTACTTC; CDR3aa: CAIRKGVGGRQETQYF
v_gene: TRBV28; abundance: .; j_gene: TRBJ2-7; d_gene: .; CDR3nt: TGTGCCAGCAGCCTCATAATCGGGGCCCTTTTCGAGCAGTACTTC; CDR3aa: CASSLIIGALFEQYF
v_gene: TRBV30; abundance: .; j_gene: TRBJ1-6; d_gene: .; CDR3nt: TGTGCCTGGAGTGTAGGGGGATACCATCGTAATTCACCCCTCCACTTT; CDR3aa: CAWSVGGYHRNSPLHF
v_gene: TRBV12-2; abundance: few; j_gene: TRBJ1-5; d_gene: .; CDR3nt: TGTGCAAGTCGCTTTTGGCAAATTAATCAGCCCCAGCATTTT; CDR3aa: CASRFWQINQPQHF
v_gene: TRBV5-1; abundance: once; j_gene: TRBJ2-2; d_gene: .; CDR3nt: TGCGCCAGCAGCCCAATGCAGGTCACCGGGGAGCTGTTTTTT; CDR3aa: CASSPMQVTGELFF
v_gene: TRBV15; abundance: .; j_gene: TRBJ2-7; d_gene: .; CDR3nt: TGTGCCACCAGCAGAGATGGCACAGACTTTGCCTACGAGCAGTACTTC; CDR3aa: CATSRDGTDFAYEQYF